Listed here are 25 T cell receptor beta chains from one sample, sequenced in a study of identical twins' blood T cells. TCRdb recomputed calls from the 5' RACE reads with MiXCR, one row per CDR3 protein. The table lists about 370,000 distinct CDR3 sequences, about 28% of them singletons. The sequencing input was PBMCs. The source is a woman between 18 and 49 years old in good health.

The chain links TRBV20-1 to TRBJ1-5, with D hard to call. Germline values: CDR1 DFQATT, CDR2 SNEGSKA (reference sequence). The CDR3 covers 11 residues. The V end was cut by 6 bases, the J end by 7 bases, with 10 bases between. CDR3 DNA: TGCAGTGCGGGGTCTTTACAGCCCCAGCATTTT. As protein: CSAGSLQPQHF.

A word on this clonotype: This may arise from a read error, as a much more abundant clone is one base away. V is TRBV29-1 and J is TRBJ1-1; no clear D gene. V was shortened by 5 bases and J by 2 bases, with 15 bases between the two germline ends. Germline CDR1 SQVTM, CDR2 ANQGSEA. The CDR3 has 14 amino acids. The CDR3 DNA reads TGCAGCGTTTACTTTGACGGGGTTAACACTGAAGCTTTCTTT. As protein: CSVYFDGVNTEAFF.

V is TRBV10-3 and J is TRBJ1-1, with a tentative D call TRBD1 (6 bases). Trimming took 0 bases from V and 0 from J, leaving 8 bases between them. Germline V gene data show CDR1 as ENHRY and CDR2 as SYGVKD. CDR3 size: 15 residues. The CDR3 bases are TGTGCCATCAGTGAGTCGAGGGACATGAACACTGAAGCTTTCTTT. Its protein product is CAISESRDMNTEAFF.

The chain couples TRBV7-2 to TRBJ2-2, with 7 bases aligning to TRBD1. The germline V gene has CDR1 SGHTA and CDR2 FQGNSA. V shed 6 bases, J shed 6 bases, and the junction held 10 bases outside the gene matches. The CDR3 is made up of 15 amino acids. The CDR3 bases are TGTGCCAGCAGTTCCGGGACAGAGGGTTCCGGGGAGCTGTTTTTT. It yields the protein CASSSGTEGSGELFF.

This clonotype was counted between two and nine times. The CDR3 nucleotides are TGTGCCAGCAGCTTAAAAGCGGGGGGAACCTGGCACGAGCAGTACTTC. Amino acid sequence: CASSLKAGGTWHEQYF. The chain joins TRBV13 to TRBJ2-7; the match to TRBD2 covers 9 bases. V shed 2 bases, J shed 5 bases, and the junction held 10 bases outside the gene matches. CDR1 PRHDT and CDR2 FYEKMQ come from the germline V gene (reference sequence). The CDR3 is 16 amino acids.

This clonotype was seen more than once but under ten times. This rearrangement joins TRBV20-1 to TRBJ1-1; D is ambiguous. Germline lookup yields CDR1 DFQATT and CDR2 SNEGSKA (reference sequence). The V end was cut by 7 bases, the J end by 5 bases, with 17 bases between. The CDR3 contains 13 residues. The CDR3: CSDRRWGTTEAFF. The CDR3 DNA is TGCAGTGACCGACGGTGGGGTACTACTGAAGCTTTCTTT.

This clonotype was seen only a few times. The V and J genes are TRBV9 and TRBJ1-3, with D possibly being TRBD1 (5 bases). V was clipped by 0 bases and J by 0 bases, with 7 bases between them. CDR1 is SGDLS and CDR2 is YYNGEE in the germline V gene. This CDR3 is 15 amino acids long. CDR3 residues: CASSVAGVSGNTIYF. The DNA for the CDR3 is TGTGCCAGCAGCGTAGCGGGGGTCTCTGGAAACACCATATATTTT.

The chain carries TRBV20-1 and TRBJ2-2; 8 bases are a match to TRBD2. V gave up 2 bases and J gave up 7 bases; unmatched junction bases: 9. The CDR3 contains 15 residues. CDR1 and CDR2 from the germline V gene are DFQATT and SNEGSKA (reference sequence). In DNA form, the CDR3 reads TGCAGTGCTAGATTCTTGTCGGGAGGGGTCGGGGAGCTGTTTTTT. This sequence encodes CSARFLSGGVGELFF.

The chain links TRBV19 to TRBJ1-2; D uncertain. V gave up 9 bases and J gave up 2 bases, with 19 bases separating them. The germline CDR1 and CDR2 sequences are LNHDA and SQIVND (reference sequence). This CDR3 spans 15 amino acids. This CDR3 reads CASSSSNTWNYGYTF. CDR3 coding DNA: TGTGCCAGCAGCTCCTCGAACACCTGGAACTATGGCTACACCTTC. Full variable domain (missing parts from reference TRBV19 and TRBJ1-2): DGGITQSPKYLFRKEGQNVTLSCEQNLNHDAMYWYRQDPGQGLRLIYYSQIVNDFQKGDIAEGYSVSREKKESFPLTVTSAQKNPTAFYLCASSSSNTWNYGYTFGSGTRLTVV.

The chain couples TRBV10-3 to TRBJ1-2; TRBD1 aligns across 7 bases. The V gene's germline CDR1 is ENHRY and CDR2 SYGVKD. J was trimmed by 4 bases and V by 3 bases; bases with no gene match: 8. The CDR3 is 15 residues long. The CDR3 here is CAISEWTGGLYGYTF. CDR3 nucleotides: TGTGCCATCAGTGAATGGACAGGCGGACTCTATGGCTACACCTTC.

The chain couples TRBV20-1 to TRBJ1-2; unclear D gene. The ends were cut back, 3 bases at V and 0 bases at J, with 14 bases in the middle. Germline assignment: CDR1 DFQATT and CDR2 SNEGSKA (reference sequence). The CDR3 contains 15 residues. CDR3 coding DNA: TGCAGTGCTAGTGCACAACCGGGAGCTAACTATGGCTACACCTTC. Translating gives CSASAQPGANYGYTF.

The sample holds many counts of this clonotype. V gene TRBV12-3 or TRBV12-4 combines with J gene TRBJ2-7; TRBD2 matches 8 bases. This CDR3 has 17 amino acids. Trimming cost V 1 base and J 0 bases; bases outside gene matches: 8. The CDR3 region is CASSLGGSGGSSYEQYF. Here the CDR3 DNA reads TGTGCCAGCAGTTTAGGTGGTTCGGGGGGGAGCTCCTACGAGCAGTACTTC.

The chain has TRBV19 and TRBJ1-5; D ambiguous. The germline V and J ends were trimmed by 3 bases and 4 bases, with 7 bases remaining between them. This CDR3 region has 13 residues. Germline CDR1 is LNHDA and CDR2 is SQIVND (reference sequence). The CDR3 sequence: CASSMDLNQPQHF. The DNA for the CDR3 is TGTGCCAGTAGTATGGACCTAAATCAGCCCCAGCATTTT. Using reference TRBV19 and TRBJ1-5 for the parts outside the CDR3, the full variable domain is DGGITQSPKYLFRKEGQNVTLSCEQNLNHDAMYWYRQDPGQGLRLIYYSQIVNDFQKGDIAEGYSVSREKKESFPLTVTSAQKNPTAFYLCASSMDLNQPQHFGDGTRLSIL.

This clonotype was picked up a small number of times. The gene calls are TRBV10-3 and TRBJ1-1; 9 nucleotides match TRBD1. This CDR3 has 14 residues. CDR1 and CDR2 from the germline V gene are ENHRY and SYGVKD. V shed 4 bases, J shed 4 bases, and the junction held 4 bases outside the gene matches. The CDR3: CAISGTGDGTEAFF. CDR3 coding DNA: TGTGCCATCAGTGGGACAGGGGACGGCACTGAAGCTTTCTTT.

In its sample, this clonotype was seen a few times. The chain combines TRBV7-9 with TRBJ2-3, with D maybe TRBD2 (5 bases). Trimming pared 1 base from V and 2 bases from J, leaving 13 bases between. Germline CDR1 is SEHNR and CDR2 is FQNEAQ (reference sequence). This CDR3 is 16 amino acids long. DNA of the CDR3: TGTGCCAGCAGCTTAGATCCCGGGGTATACACAGATACGCAGTATTTT. Translated, it gives CASSLDPGVYTDTQYF.

The rearrangement links TRBV5-1 to TRBJ2-2; D unresolved. Trimming took off 0 bases at V and 6 bases at J, with 9 bases between the two ends. The CDR3 has 14 residues. Germline CDR1 and CDR2: SGHRS and YFSETQ. Here the CDR3 DNA reads TGCGCCAGCAGCTTGGGACATGTGGCCGGGGAGCTGTTTTTT. Residues: CASSLGHVAGELFF.

This chain joins TRBV6-1 and TRBJ2-4; D is unresolved. The CDR3 runs to 12 residues. Trimming took 4 bases from V and 0 from J, leaving 1 base between them. Germline V gene data show CDR1 as MNHNS and CDR2 as SASEGT. CDR3 amino acids: CASSVAKNIQYF. As DNA, the CDR3 is TGTGCCAGCAGTGTAGCCAAAAACATTCAGTACTTC.

This chain connects TRBV27 to TRBJ2-3, with unresolved D. The CDR3 extends over 15 amino acids. Germline CDR1 and CDR2: MNHEY and SMNVEV (reference sequence). V was clipped by 3 bases and J by 2 bases, with 12 bases between them. CDR3: CASSFLAAATDTQYF. In nucleotides, the CDR3 is TGTGCCAGCAGTTTTCTGGCCGCGGCCACAGATACGCAGTATTTT.

This clonotype was recorded many times. The chain couples TRBV7-9 to TRBJ2-3; TRBD2 aligns across 11 bases. The CDR3 covers 14 residues. Germline V gene sequence: CDR1 SEHNR, CDR2 FQNEAQ (reference sequence). J lost 8 bases, V lost 1 base, and 2 bases had no gene match. The CDR3 is CASSLEGLAVTQYF. The CDR3 DNA sequence: TGTGCCAGCAGCTTAGAGGGACTAGCGGTTACGCAGTATTTT.

J is TRBJ1-1 and V is TRBV5-1, with D possibly being TRBD1 (5 bases). In germline, CDR1 is SGHRS, CDR2 YFSETQ. The CDR3 runs to 14 residues. V was clipped by 6 bases and J by 3 bases, with 15 bases between them. CDR3: CASISQQGDTEAFF. DNA of the CDR3: TGCGCCAGCATCAGCCAGCAGGGTGACACTGAAGCTTTCTTT.

The rearrangement uses TRBV7-8 and TRBJ1-4, with TRBD1 as a possible D gene (5 bases). The germline gives CDR1 SGHVS, CDR2 FQNEAQ. The CDR3 is made up of 13 amino acids. Trimming removed 4 bases from V and 10 bases from J, with 13 bases in between. The CDR3, as DNA: TGTGCCAGCAGCTCTCAGGGTTTTGGAAAACTGTTTTTT. It is translated as CASSSQGFGKLFF.

In this sample, this clonotype turned up once. A junction boundary mismatches the germline segment, possibly from a read error. The chain recombines TRBV19 with TRBJ1-1, with a possible D match to TRBD1 (5 bases). The CDR3 is 16 residues long. The V gene's germline CDR1 is LNHDA and CDR2 SQIVND (reference sequence). CDR3 nucleotides: TGTGCCAGTAGGTCGTGGACTTGGGGGAGGAACGCTGAAGCATTCTTT. Its translation: CASRSWTWGRNAEAFF.

Concerning this clonotype: Germline and junction disagree at one end, which may indicate a read error. The rearrangement joins TRBV5-1 to TRBJ1-2; D possibly corresponds to TRBD1 (5 bases). This CDR3 comprises 13 residues. CDR1 and CDR2 from the germline V gene are SGHRS and YFSETQ. CDR3 region: CARGRQTNYVYTF. The CDR3 DNA reads TGCGCCAGAGGACGACAGACTAACTATGTCTACACCTTC.

This clonotype was observed at least ten times. This chain joins TRBV11-2 and TRBJ1-2; D is unresolved. The CDR3 totals 15 residues. Trimming stripped 0 bases from V and 7 bases from J, with 15 bases between. The germline CDR1 and CDR2 sequences are SGHAT and FQNNGV. Here the CDR3 reads CASSLDSAGRIGYTF. CDR3 coding DNA: TGTGCCAGCAGCTTAGATTCGGCAGGTCGAATTGGCTACACCTTC.

The table lists this clonotype with a few counts. The chain combines TRBV20-1 with TRBJ1-2; D is unresolved. The CDR3 loop spans 13 amino acids. V was trimmed by 0 bases and J by 1 base, leaving 6 bases between them. Germline CDR1 DFQATT, CDR2 SNEGSKA (reference sequence). The CDR3 DNA reads TGCAGTGCTAGAGATCACCTTAACTATGGCTACACCTTC. This translates into CSARDHLNYGYTF.